This TCR beta chain emerged from a study of cytomegalovirus exposure and HLA in healthy donors. Overall study context: Early released data comprised tens of millions of unique TCRs from HLA-typed donors.

It was with 60 Vbeta and 13 Jbeta primers that the PCR ran. The assay was immunoSEQ multiplex PCR, and TCRdb's table has in-frame clones only and misses some. The repertoire includes around 180,000 clones, just under 80% of them detected once, and roughly 6% sits in the top ten. Findings and limits, study-wide: Among TCR beta chains of equal frequency, HLA-associated ones were more clonally expanded in a later analysis. Later on, a genetic analysis was performed. It linked a missense variant in DCLRE1C with V- and J-gene trimming of TCR beta. When presence/absence was analysed, sequencing depth was taken to be roughly uniform across donors.

This clone was seen a few times. The antigen is unknown. Per the germline V gene, CDR1 is SGHNT and CDR2 is YYREEE (reference sequence). This CDR3 comprises 16 residues. Losses at the gene ends were 4 bases for V and 2 bases for J; bases not matched to a gene: 10. The V gene is TRBV5-4, the J gene TRBJ2-3, with 7 nucleotides matching TRBD2. What was sequenced was PBMCs. The receptor was isolated from a woman in her twenties or thirties in good health and CMV-seropositive. The CDR3 region has the DNA TGTGCCAGCAGCCCCTTTGGGGGGGAACTCACAGATACGCAGTATTTT. It yields the protein CASSPFGGELTDTQYF. Combining the CDR3 with reference TRBV5-4 and TRBJ2-3 gives the whole variable domain ETGVTQSPTHLIKTRGQQVTLRCSSQSGHNTVSWYQQALGQGPQFIFQYYREEENGRGNFPPRFSGLQFPNYSSELNVNALELDDSALYLCASSPFGGELTDTQYFGPGTRLTVL.